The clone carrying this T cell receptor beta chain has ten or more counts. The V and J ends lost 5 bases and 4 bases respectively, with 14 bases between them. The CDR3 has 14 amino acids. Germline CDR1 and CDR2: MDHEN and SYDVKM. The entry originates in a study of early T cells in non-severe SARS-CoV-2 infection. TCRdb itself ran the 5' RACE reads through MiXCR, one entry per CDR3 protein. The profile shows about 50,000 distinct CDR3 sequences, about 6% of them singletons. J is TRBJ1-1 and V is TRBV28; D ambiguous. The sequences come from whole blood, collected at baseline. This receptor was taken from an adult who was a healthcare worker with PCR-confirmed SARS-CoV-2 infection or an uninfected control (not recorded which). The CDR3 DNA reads TGTGCCAGCAGTCCACCCCGCCCCTTCACTGAAGCTTTCTTT. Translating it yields CASSPPRPFTEAFF.